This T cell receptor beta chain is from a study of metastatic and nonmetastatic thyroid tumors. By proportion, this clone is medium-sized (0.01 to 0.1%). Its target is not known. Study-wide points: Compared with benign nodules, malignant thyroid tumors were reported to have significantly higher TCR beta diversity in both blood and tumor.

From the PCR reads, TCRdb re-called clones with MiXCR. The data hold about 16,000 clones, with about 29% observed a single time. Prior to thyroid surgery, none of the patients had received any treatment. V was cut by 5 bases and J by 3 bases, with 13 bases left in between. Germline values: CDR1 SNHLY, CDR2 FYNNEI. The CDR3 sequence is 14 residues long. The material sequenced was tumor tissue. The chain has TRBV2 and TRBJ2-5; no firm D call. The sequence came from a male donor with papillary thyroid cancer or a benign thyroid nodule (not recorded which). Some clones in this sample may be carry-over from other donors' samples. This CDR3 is CASSSTQFEETQYF. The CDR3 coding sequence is TGTGCCAGCAGTTCGACTCAGTTTGAAGAGACCCAGTACTTC.